The sequence of this TCR beta chain was determined in a study of tissue T cells after allogeneic stem cell transplantation. Overall study context: Steroid-refractory graft-versus-host disease after allogeneic hematopoietic cell transplant qualified adults for prospective research-autopsy enrollment.

V was shortened by 6 bases and J by 6 bases, with 8 bases between the two germline ends. Germline V gene sequence: CDR1 SEHNR, CDR2 FQNEAQ (reference sequence). The CDR3 is 11 residues long. In regard to this clone: Its antigen is unknown.

General study points: Only a limited share of tissue TCRs appeared in blood or spleen. Within patients, tissue anatomy strongly shaped TCR repertoire composition. Which tissue TCRs were alloreactive or antigen-specific was not determined. Some clones might be persisting host cells.

The protocol was immunoSEQ multiplex PCR, while the TCRdb copy is restricted to in-frame clones and leaves out a portion. The data show roughly 30,000 clones, 85% seen once. The material sequenced was blood, taken before transplantation. The chain links TRBV7-9 to TRBJ1-1; D perhaps matches TRBD1 (5 bases). The sequence came from a woman aged 18 to 55 who later had graft-versus-host disease after an allogeneic stem cell transplant. CDR3 coding DNA: TGTGCCAGCAGTGAGGGGTCTGAAGCTTTCTTT. Protein sequence: CASSEGSEAFF.